The rows below give T cell receptor beta chains drawn from one sample of a study of shared clonotypes between healthy human individuals. Only in-frame clones appear in the TCRdb table, and some are missing; sequencing was by immunoSEQ multiplex PCR. Among about 980,000 clones, less than 85% were seen once, and the ten largest hold approximately 1.5%. What was sequenced was memory CD4+ T cells sorted from blood. The receptor source for this set is a man aged 18 to 30 in good health. CDR3s include the opening cysteine and the closing phenylalanine or tryptophan. D genes are given only for firm matches. Clone sizes are given selectively: once, few, many, or a class where the clone is expanded.

TRBD1 | TRBJ2-3 | - | 14 | TRBV30 | CAWSTQGGTDTQYF | TGTGCCTGGAGTACACAGGGGGGCACAGATACGCAGTATTTT
- | TRBJ1-1 | - | 14 | TRBV18 | CASSQGATAAEAFF | TGTGCCAGCTCCCAAGGGGCTACAGCTGCTGAAGCTTTCTTT
- | TRBJ1-4 | few | 15 | TRBV15 | CATSRAAGGEEKLFF | TGTGCCACCAGCAGGGCCGCGGGTGGAGAAGAAAAACTGTTTTTT
- | TRBJ1-6 | - | 17 | TRBV5-4 | CASSLGSVGSYNSPLHF | TGTGCCAGCAGCTTGGGTAGCGTGGGCTCCTATAATTCACCCCTCCACTTT
- | TRBJ2-3 | - | 16 | TRBV28 | CASSLSGGTSTDTQYF | TGTGCCAGCAGTTTGTCCGGCGGGACTAGCACAGATACGCAGTATTTT
- | TRBJ1-1 | - | 15 | TRBV11-2 | CASSSGHKPNTEAFF | TGTGCCAGCAGCTCAGGTCACAAACCGAACACTGAAGCTTTCTTT
- | TRBJ2-1 | - | 16 | TRBV18 | CASSPPMLGRSNEQFF | TGTGCCAGCTCACCACCGATGCTGGGAAGGAGCAATGAGCAGTTCTTC
- | TRBJ2-2 | - | 16 | TRBV10-1 | CASSGPGGAGTGELFF | TGCGCCAGCAGTGGCCCAGGCGGGGCGGGCACCGGGGAGCTGTTTTTT
TRBD2 | TRBJ2-4 | - | 20 | TRBV4-1 | CASSPQGPGGNTLAKNIQYF | TGCGCCAGCAGCCCCCAAGGTCCGGGGGGGAACACTCTTGCCAAAAACATTCAGTACTTC
TRBD2 | TRBJ2-7 | - | 15 | TRBV9 | CASSVDAGGRNEQYF | TGTGCCAGCAGCGTAGATGCGGGGGGACGTAACGAGCAGTACTTC
- | TRBJ2-7 | few | 14 | TRBV7-2 | CASSSNTVSYEQYF | TGTGCCAGCAGCTCTAACACGGTTTCCTACGAGCAGTACTTC
- | TRBJ1-5 | - | 14 | TRBV6-5 | CASSYSGRDQPQHF | TGTGCCAGCAGTTACTCGGGGAGGGATCAGCCCCAGCATTTT
TRBD1 | TRBJ2-2 | - | 15 | TRBV19 | CASSLRTGATGELFF | TGTGCCAGTAGTCTCCGGACAGGCGCTACCGGGGAGCTGTTTTTT
- | TRBJ2-2 | - | 15 | TRBV5-1 | CASGPGLQNTGELFF | TGCGCCAGCGGACCGGGACTTCAGAACACCGGGGAGCTGTTTTTT
- | TRBJ2-7 | - | 13 | TRBV6-1 | CASGTLNSYEQYF | TGTGCCAGTGGGACATTAAACTCCTACGAGCAGTACTTC